These 32 T cell receptor beta chains were all obtained from the same sample, sequenced in a study of OX40 agonist ivuxolimab in advanced cancers. This table comes from immunoSEQ multiplex PCR, and its TCRdb copy is limited to in-frame clones, with some not included. The data show roughly 74,000 clones, approximately 95% seen once. Material: CD4+ or CD8+ T cells sorted from blood, obtained in a trial of the OX40 agonist ivuxolimab. These receptors were collected from an adult with an advanced solid tumor such as melanoma, head and neck, liver or kidney cancer.

This sequence joins TRBV6-1 and TRBJ1-1, with D tentatively TRBD1 (6 bases). The CDR3 runs to 15 residues. The germline V and J ends were trimmed by 2 bases and 4 bases, with 14 bases remaining between them. CDR1 MNHNS and CDR2 SASEGT come from the germline V gene. The CDR3 reads CASSELGGSGTEAFF. Written as DNA, the CDR3 is TGTGCCAGCAGTGAACTGGGGGGCTCGGGCACTGAAGCTTTCTTT.

Written as DNA, the CDR3 is TGTGCCAGCAGCTTAGCGGGAGGGCCCTACAATGAGCAGTTCTTC. Amino acids: CASSLAGGPYNEQFF. The V and J genes are TRBV7-6 and TRBJ2-1; 7 bases line up with TRBD2. The CDR3 has 15 residues. V lost 0 bases to trimming and J lost 2 bases; unmatched junction nucleotides: 1. CDR1 is SGHVS, CDR2 FNYEAQ, per germline.

The rearrangement links TRBV6-5 to TRBJ1-2; D is uncertain. The CDR3 has 13 amino acids. Germline CDR1 reads MNHEY; CDR2 reads SVGAGI. Trimming cost V 7 bases and J 1 base, with 10 bases left between them. The chain's CDR3 is CASTIQFNYGYTF. The DNA of the CDR3 is TGTGCCAGCACGATTCAGTTTAACTATGGCTACACCTTC.

The chain carries TRBV11-2 and TRBJ1-2; 8 nucleotides match TRBD1. Germline V lookup: CDR1 SGHAT, CDR2 FQNNGV. The trim removed 5 bases at V and 2 bases at J, leaving 4 bases unmatched. This CDR3 comprises 14 residues. The CDR3: CASSRQGSNYGYTF. The DNA of the CDR3 is TGTGCCAGCAGCCGACAGGGGTCAAACTATGGCTACACCTTC.

The V gene is TRBV10-1, the J gene TRBJ1-5, with a possible D match to TRBD1 (5 bases). This CDR3 contains 16 residues. V was cut by 7 bases and J by 2 bases, with 18 bases left in between. Germline CDR1 WNHNN, CDR2 SYGVQD (reference sequence). CDR3 sequence reads: CASKGWTTWGNQPQHF. CDR3 in DNA: TGCGCCAGCAAAGGCTGGACAACATGGGGCAATCAGCCCCAGCATTTT.

This clone has a single count. The chain recombines TRBV5-1 with TRBJ2-7, with TRBD1 identical over 7 bases. Losses at the gene ends were 4 bases for V and 3 bases for J; bases not matched to a gene: 7. The CDR3 is made up of 14 amino acids. Germline loops: CDR1 SGHRS, CDR2 YFSETQ. The CDR3 coding sequence is TGCGCCAGCAGCCGACACAGGGGTGACTACGAGCAGTACTTC. As protein: CASSRHRGDYEQYF.

The chain recombines TRBV5-1 with TRBJ1-4, with D possibly TRBD1 on 6 matching bases. The CDR3 is 16 amino acids. V lost 4 bases to trimming and J lost 4 bases, with 17 bases between them. Germline CDR1 and CDR2: SGHRS and YFSETQ. This CDR3 reads CASSPIPTGLNEKLFF. The CDR3 DNA reads as TGCGCCAGCAGCCCCATCCCGACAGGCCTTAATGAAAAACTGTTTTTT. Drawing the rest from reference TRBV5-1 and TRBJ1-4, the complete variable domain is KAGVTQTPRYLIKTRGQQVTLSCSPISGHRSVSWYQQTPGQGLQFLFEYFSETQRNKGNFPGRFSGRQFSNSRSEMNVSTLELGDSALYLCASSPIPTGLNEKLFFGSGTQLSVL.

The rearrangement links TRBV19 to TRBJ2-7; D uncertain. Germline CDR1 is LNHDA and CDR2 is SQIVND (reference sequence). This CDR3 comprises 13 residues. V gave up 3 bases and J gave up 6 bases, with 12 bases separating them. The CDR3 DNA sequence: TGTGCCAGTAGTATTTCTAAAGCTTCCGAGCAGTACTTC. It yields the protein CASSISKASEQYF.

V gene TRBV27 combines with J gene TRBJ1-4; 9 bases align to TRBD1. Germline V gives CDR1 MNHEY, CDR2 SMNVEV (reference sequence). With 6 bases clipped from V and 8 bases from J, the junction kept 7 bases outside the gene matches. This CDR3 comprises 14 residues. CDR3 amino acids: CASSWGTGYEKLFF. The CDR3 DNA follows: TGTGCCAGCAGCTGGGGGACAGGGTACGAAAAACTGTTTTTT.

The chain couples TRBV4-3 to TRBJ2-5; 7 bases align to TRBD2. Per the germline V gene, CDR1 is LGHNA and CDR2 is YSLEER. The CDR3 sequence is 16 residues long. The junction had 5 bases not matched to a gene; V was cut back by 1 base and J by 0 bases. In nucleotides, the CDR3 is TGCGCCAGCAGCCAAGGGGGACTACCGTACCAAGAGACCCAGTACTTC. It codes for CASSQGGLPYQETQYF.

This clone was observed a handful of times. This chain connects TRBV29-1 to TRBJ1-4, with D unresolved. Trimming removed 0 bases from V and 12 bases from J, with 8 bases in between. The length of the CDR3 is 11 residues. Germline V gives CDR1 SQVTM, CDR2 ANQGSEA. CDR3 coding DNA: TGCAGCGTTGAAGATGGGCGGGAACTGTTTTTT. As protein: CSVEDGRELFF.

CDR3 loop: CASSQDRGAGTDTQYF. The CDR3 nucleotides are TGCGCCAGCAGCCAAGATCGGGGAGCGGGGACAGATACGCAGTATTTT. This rearrangement joins TRBV4-1 to TRBJ2-3, with 7 bases aligning to TRBD2. Per the germline V gene, CDR1 is MGHRA and CDR2 is YSYEKL. CDR3 length: 16 amino acids. Losses at the gene ends were 0 bases for V and 3 bases for J; bases not matched to a gene: 6.

The chain links TRBV5-4 to TRBJ2-7; D gene uncertain. Germline V gives CDR1 SGHNT, CDR2 YYREEE (reference sequence). Trimming took 0 bases from V and 1 from J, leaving 5 bases between them. This CDR3 spans 13 amino acids. CDR3 region: CASSLASSYEQYF. In DNA, the CDR3 is TGTGCCAGCAGCTTGGCGTCGTCCTACGAGCAGTACTTC.

The chain is built from TRBV27 and TRBJ2-1; 7 positions match TRBD2. The CDR3 runs 16 residues. The germline gives CDR1 MNHEY, CDR2 SMNVEV (reference sequence). Trimming cost V 3 bases and J 7 bases; bases outside gene matches: 12. Here the CDR3 reads CASSFLRGGGGNEQFF. Written as DNA, the CDR3 is TGTGCCAGCAGTTTTCTCCGCGGCGGGGGAGGTAATGAGCAGTTCTTC.

The genes are TRBV6-6 and TRBJ1-4; TRBD1 matches 7 bases. There are 14 residues in the CDR3. Germline values: CDR1 MNHNY, CDR2 SVGAGI (reference sequence). V dropped 6 bases and J dropped 4; count of bases not matched to a gene: 5. As DNA, the CDR3 is TGTGCCAGCAGCCACAGGGACAGTAATGAAAAACTGTTTTTT. Encoded protein: CASSHRDSNEKLFF.

This clone was seen a single time. The J gene is TRBJ2-1, the V gene TRBV7-6, with TRBD1 matching over 7 bases. Per the germline V gene, CDR1 is SGHVS and CDR2 is FNYEAQ. The junction had 9 bases not matched to a gene; V was cut back by 5 bases and J by 2 bases. This CDR3 has 16 residues. CDR3 region: CASSPTGTAAYNEQFF. In DNA form, the CDR3 reads TGTGCCAGCAGCCCGACAGGGACAGCAGCCTACAATGAGCAGTTCTTC.

This chain uses TRBV15 with TRBJ2-2; the D is unclear. The CDR3 has 13 amino acids. V lost 1 base to trimming and J lost 6 bases, with 6 bases between them. CDR1 and CDR2 from the germline V gene are LNHNV and YYDKDF (reference sequence). CDR3 region: CATSRGQPGELFF. The DNA for the CDR3 is TGTGCCACCAGCAGAGGGCAGCCCGGGGAGCTGTTTTTT.

In DNA, the CDR3 is TGTGCCAGCAGTTCTAGGACAGGGACCTACGAGCAGTACTTC. Translation gives CASSSRTGTYEQYF. The chain combines TRBV6-5 with TRBJ2-7; TRBD1 matches at 8 bases. The CDR3 has 14 residues. The germline V gene has CDR1 MNHEY and CDR2 SVGAGI. The J segment lost 2 bases and the V segment lost 4 bases, leaving 4 bases of the junction unmatched.

The rearrangement uses TRBV9 and TRBJ2-5; TRBD1 aligns across 10 bases. Germline CDR1 is SGDLS and CDR2 is YYNGEE. V shed 3 bases and J 5 bases; nucleotides not matched to a gene: 7. The CDR3 has 15 residues. The CDR3 protein is CASSGRDRGTETQYF. DNA of the CDR3: TGTGCCAGCAGCGGCCGGGACAGGGGAACTGAGACCCAGTACTTC.

The V gene is TRBV11-2, the J gene TRBJ2-7; TRBD1 matches 8 bases. The germline gives CDR1 SGHAT, CDR2 FQNNGV. Trimming took 5 bases from V and 2 from J; bases not matched to a gene: 5. This CDR3 contains 14 residues. The CDR3 region has the DNA TGTGCCAGCAGCATCGGACAGGGCCCCTACGAGCAGTACTTC. Its translation: CASSIGQGPYEQYF.

This chain uses TRBV5-1 with TRBJ2-3, with TRBD2 identical over 10 bases. Germline lookup yields CDR1 SGHRS and CDR2 YFSETQ. Trimming at V came to 4 bases and at J to 2 bases, leaving 10 bases not matched to a gene. The CDR3 has 17 residues. This CDR3 reads CASSRSSGGRFTDTQYF. CDR3 coding DNA: TGCGCCAGCAGCCGTTCTAGCGGGGGTCGCTTCACAGATACGCAGTATTTT. Full variable domain (remainder filled in from reference TRBV5-1 and TRBJ2-3): KAGVTQTPRYLIKTRGQQVTLSCSPISGHRSVSWYQQTPGQGLQFLFEYFSETQRNKGNFPGRFSGRQFSNSRSEMNVSTLELGDSALYLCASSRSSGGRFTDTQYFGPGTRLTVL.

The gene calls are TRBV7-3 and TRBJ2-3; D unclear. V lost 2 bases to trimming and J lost 4 bases, with 4 bases between them. The CDR3 covers 12 residues. Looked up from germline, CDR1 is SGHTA and CDR2 is FQGTGA. The CDR3 DNA reads TGTGCCAGCAGCTTAGGGCCAGATACGCAGTATTTT. Encoded protein: CASSLGPDTQYF.

V is TRBV4-3 and J is TRBJ2-7; 10 positions agree with TRBD2. V lost 2 bases, J lost 4 bases, and 5 bases stayed unmatched. The CDR3 is made up of 15 amino acids. Germline V lookup: CDR1 LGHNA, CDR2 YSLEER. CDR3 bases: TGCGCCAGCAGCCAATCGAGCGGGAGGGGATACGAGCAGTACTTC. Translating it yields CASSQSSGRGYEQYF.

The rearrangement joins TRBV27 to TRBJ1-5; D call uncertain. Germline CDR1 MNHEY, CDR2 SMNVEV (reference sequence). The V gene lost 3 bases and the J gene lost 3 bases, with 12 bases spanning the gap. The CDR3 consists of 15 residues. In DNA, the CDR3 is TGTGCCAGCAGTTTTACAGCCTCTCCCAATCAGCCCCAGCATTTT. It translates to CASSFTASPNQPQHF.

The rearrangement joins TRBV15 to TRBJ1-5, with D maybe TRBD1 (5 bases). Germline V CDR1 and CDR2: LNHNV, YYDKDF (reference sequence). There are 15 residues in the CDR3. Trimming took 0 bases from V and 5 from J, leaving 11 bases between them. CDR3 residues: CATSRDRDGDQPQHF. CDR3 sequence (DNA): TGTGCCACCAGCAGAGATCGGGACGGGGATCAGCCCCAGCATTTT. The full variable domain, with the rest looked up from reference TRBV15 and TRBJ1-5, is DAMVIQNPRYQVTQFGKPVTLSCSQTLNHNVMYWYQQKSSQAPKLLFHYYDKDFNNEADTPDNFQSRRPNTSFCFLDIRSPGLGDTAMYLCATSRDRDGDQPQHFGDGTRLSIL.

The chain links TRBV29-1 to TRBJ1-2; TRBD1 might be the D (5 bases). Germline-derived CDR1 and CDR2 are SQVTM and ANQGSEA. The CDR3 is made up of 13 amino acids. V gave up 7 bases and J gave up 2 bases, with 14 bases separating them. CDR3 loop: CSGLPQGNYGYTF. The CDR3 DNA reads as TGCAGCGGTCTCCCTCAGGGCAACTATGGCTACACCTTC.

The J gene is TRBJ1-1, the V gene TRBV28; 7 bases match TRBD1. The CDR3 has 14 amino acids. Per the germline V gene, CDR1 is MDHEN and CDR2 is SYDVKM. Losses at the gene ends were 5 bases for V and 7 bases for J; bases not matched to a gene: 10. CDR3 DNA sequence: TGTGCCAGCAGTCGGATAACGACAGGGCTTGAAGCTTTCTTT. This translates into CASSRITTGLEAFF.

This chain joins TRBV7-9 and TRBJ2-7, with D possibly TRBD1 on 6 matching bases. CDR1 is SEHNR and CDR2 is FQNEAQ in the germline V gene (reference sequence). The length of the CDR3 is 16 residues. Trimming took 5 bases from V and 0 from J, leaving 17 bases between them. The chain's CDR3 is CASSLFTDSNSYEQYF. CDR3 in DNA: TGTGCCAGCAGCCTTTTTACGGACAGTAACTCCTACGAGCAGTACTTC.

This clone was counted between two and nine times. V and J are TRBV10-3 and TRBJ1-2; 8 bases line up with TRBD1. Trimming took 0 bases from V and 4 from J; bases not matched to a gene: 4. The germline gives CDR1 ENHRY, CDR2 SYGVKD. The CDR3 extends over 15 amino acids. CDR3 coding DNA: TGTGCCATCAGTGAGTCCGGACAGGGCTTCTATGGCTACACCTTC. It translates to CAISESGQGFYGYTF.

This chain links TRBV10-3 with TRBJ2-2; D possibly corresponds to TRBD1 (6 bases). V was clipped by 5 bases and J by 6 bases, with 19 bases between them. CDR3 length: 16 residues. Per the germline V gene, CDR1 is ENHRY and CDR2 is SYGVKD. For the CDR3, the DNA is TGTGCCATCAGTCCAAGAAAGACAGGTTTGGCCGGGGAGCTGTTTTTT. It translates to CAISPRKTGLAGELFF.

The chain combines TRBV29-1 with TRBJ2-3; D ambiguous. The CDR3 loop spans 11 amino acids. CDR1 and CDR2 from the germline V gene are SQVTM and ANQGSEA. V lost 1 base to trimming and J lost 6 bases, with 5 bases between them. CDR3 bases: TGCAGCGTTGAAGTAAAGGATACGCAGTATTTT. It yields the protein CSVEVKDTQYF.

The rearrangement joins TRBV4-1 to TRBJ2-5; the D call may be TRBD1 or TRBD2 (5 bases each). V gave up 0 bases and J gave up 2 bases, with 16 bases separating them. The CDR3 totals 17 residues. CDR1 is MGHRA and CDR2 is YSYEKL in the germline V gene. The DNA for the CDR3 is TGCGCCAGCAGCCAAGATCCTCGAAAGGGGACGCAAGAGACCCAGTACTTC. Translating gives CASSQDPRKGTQETQYF.